This T cell receptor (beta chain) was identified during a study of monozygotic twins with cystic fibrosis (dated by TCRdb to about 2021). Describing the broader study: Barcoded libraries were prepared with roughly 16 PCR cycles from three micrograms of fragmented DNA. Data for three of the twin pairs had previously been reported in another context. Ten female and six male twin pairs, aged about 2.0 to 36.4 years (median about 9.5 years) and mostly children and adolescents, were included in the cohort. Twins were ranked among more than 900 cohort participants for weight-for-height and FEVPerc (FEV1 disease centile) on the day of blood sampling. The study compared TCR beta repertoires within and between 16 monozygotic twin pairs with cystic fibrosis to assess genetic influence on V and J gene usage. Overall study results and their limits: V gene usage was most similar to the co-twin in 13 of 16 pairs, and J usage was most similar to the co-twin in 8 of 16 pairs, which suggests genetic constraints. Simpson clonality was generally low (median roughly 0.009), which suggests a naive-dominated repertoire, and clonality was higher in the most severely affected patients. The cohort was small, and the number of shared CDR3s showed no association with age, concordance or disease severity. Significantly higher nucleotide-identical clonotype sharing was observed within monozygotic CF twin pairs than between unrelated CF individuals (P = 0.000026, Mann-Whitney).

The twin pairs came from the European Cystic Fibrosis Twin and Sibling Study Cohort, a cohort that recruited patients from over a hundred CF clinics across 14 European countries. Zygosity and CFTR genotype were confirmed in-house, and zygosity was tested by multiplex PCR of nine short tandem repeat loci. Peripheral blood was taken from each twin, and clinical parameters were recorded on the day of blood sampling. Phenol/chloroform extraction was used to isolate genomic DNA from peripheral blood cells, and the DNA was then kept in TE buffer at 4 degrees C. Following the manufacturer's instructions, the researchers used the immunoSEQ immune profiling system to amplify TCR beta CDR3 regions via multiplex PCR. Sequencing was performed on an Illumina NextSeq system. Per the authors' processing: Sequence data were processed on the immunoSEQ Analyzer platform, and clonality was calculated as the square root of Simpson's index of productive rearrangements. Similarity in V and J usage was quantified by Jensen-Shannon distance, and CDR3 generation probabilities were calculated with OLGA. The researchers looked up shared CDR3 sequences in the immuneACCESS database (August 2020) and in VDJdb (December 2020). As stored in TCRdb, this immuneACCESS dataset retains in-frame rearrangements with V and J assigned. A fraction of the clones does not appear; measured against another copy, unresolved V genes explain less than half of the discrepancy, and the remainder lacks a known reason. Clone size and the V and J calls come from that table; the DNA yielded D and trimming. The sample table shows about 35,000 clones, and more than 55% are seen once. In total, the top ten clones hold around 0.73% of the sample.

In regard to this clone: The antigen it binds to is not known. No base quality information exists; no much larger clone differs at one position.

From its cysteine to its phenylalanine, the CDR3 spans 14 amino acids. Just the 42-base CDR3 DNA is kept, in frame starting at base 1. The germline V gene (reference sequence) gives CDR1 as LNHNV and CDR2 as YYDKDF. V is clipped by 3 bases and J by 4 bases, and the sequence between their germline boundaries is 12 bases long. Material for sequencing was blood. This TCR came from a girl aged 5-17 years with cystic fibrosis. The chain couples TRBV15 to TRBJ2-5; the D segment could be TRBD1, given 5 matching bases. The sequence in DNA is TGTGCCACCAGCAGGCAGGGTTCCCTAGAGACCCAGTACTTC. This is translated as CATSRQGSLETQYF.